The clone carrying this T cell receptor beta chain was seen many times. Its antigen is not identified. This specimen comes from a study of early T cells in non-severe SARS-CoV-2 infection. The wider study: Chains from this unsorted whole-blood bulk RNA could not be paired.

This CDR3 region has 11 residues. Trimming pared 9 bases from V and 6 bases from J, leaving 7 bases between. Germline V gives CDR1 KGHDR, CDR2 SFDVKD. Individual cDNA molecules were tagged with unique molecular identifiers, the study reported. TCRdb re-analysed the 5' RACE reads in MiXCR, keeping a single row per CDR3 protein. The sample has under 60,000 distinct CDR3 sequences; over 5% are singletons. General study findings and limits: In VDJdb matching, anti-spike CD8 responses were favored while private and CD4 specificities went missing.

The source material was whole blood. V and J are TRBV24-1 and TRBJ2-2; D remains ambiguous. The TCR was taken from an adult who was a healthcare worker with PCR-confirmed SARS-CoV-2 infection or an uninfected control (not recorded which). Here the CDR3 DNA reads TGTGCCACCGAGGCAGCCGGGGAGCTGTTTTTT. Translating it yields CATEAAGELFF.